This T cell receptor beta chain originates from a study of blood T cell repertoires in COVID-19. As for the study in general: Material from acute and convalescent COVID-19 was sourced from the United States, Italy and Spain. The cDNA or gDNA used as material had been derived from T cells, B-cell-depleted T cells, or PBMCs.

Original processing notes: Using reference gene primer amplification, nucleated cell counts were estimated. The assay was immunoSEQ multiplex PCR, and TCRdb's table has in-frame clones only and misses some. That table is the source of V, J and clone size, and D and trimming were worked out from the DNA. The repertoire holds around 18,000 clones, roughly 89% seen once, with roughly an eighth in the top ten. This receptor was obtained from a man in his fifties or sixties with active COVID-19. The sample taken for sequencing was peripheral blood.

In nucleotides, the CDR3 is TGTGCCAGCAGCGTAGCGTTAGCGCCTTCCACGGAGACCCAGTACTTC. Amino acid sequence: CASSVALAPSTETQYF. The chain uses TRBV9 and TRBJ2-5, with a tentative D call TRBD2 (5 bases). This CDR3 spans 16 amino acids. The V end was cut by 0 bases, the J end by 5 bases, with 17 bases between. The germline CDR1 and CDR2 sequences are SGDLS and YYNGEE.